This T cell receptor beta chain was sequenced in a study of T cell repertoires in cytomegalovirus infection. The CDR3 has 16 residues. Trimming cost V 1 base and J 2 bases, with 12 bases left between them. TCRdb fed the reads into MiXCR, producing one record per CDR3 protein. The table shows 200,000 to 300,000 distinct CDR3 sequences, with roughly 9.1% occurring only once. There are many counts of this clonotype. The material sequenced was PBMCs. The clonotype comes from a human donor in good health (CMV status not recorded). Some clones in this sample may be carry-over from other donors' samples. This rearrangement joins TRBV12-3 or TRBV12-4 to TRBJ1-5; D is perhaps TRBD1 (5 bases). In DNA form, the CDR3 reads TGTGCCAGCAGTTTAGGAGGAGGGACGGGCAATCAGCCCCAGCATTTT. The encoded protein is CASSLGGGTGNQPQHF.